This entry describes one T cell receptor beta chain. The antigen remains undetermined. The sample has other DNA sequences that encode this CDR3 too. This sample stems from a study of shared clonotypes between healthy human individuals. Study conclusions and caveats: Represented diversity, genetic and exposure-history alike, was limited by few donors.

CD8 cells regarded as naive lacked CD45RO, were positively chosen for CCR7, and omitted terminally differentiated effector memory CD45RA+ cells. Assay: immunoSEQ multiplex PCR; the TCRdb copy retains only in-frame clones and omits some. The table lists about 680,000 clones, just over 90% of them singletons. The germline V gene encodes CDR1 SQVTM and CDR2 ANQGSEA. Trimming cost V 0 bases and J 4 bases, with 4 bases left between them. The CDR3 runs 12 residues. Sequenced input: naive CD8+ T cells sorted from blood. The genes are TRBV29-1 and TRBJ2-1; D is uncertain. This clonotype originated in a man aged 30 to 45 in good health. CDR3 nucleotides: TGCAGCGTTGAAGATTCTTACAATGAGCAGTTCTTC. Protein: CSVEDSYNEQFF.